The clone carrying this TCR beta chain was counted a few times. As yet, its antigen is unknown. This entry is derived from a study of post-analysis software for immune sequencing data. Study results and caveats: In patients, TRBV5-6, TRBV5-1 and TRBV20-1 belonged to five TRBV segments found more frequently than in controls.

Unique molecular identifiers tagged the TCR beta cDNA libraries. TCRdb processed the PCR reads anew with MiXCR; each CDR3 protein has one entry. In the table there are about 620,000 distinct CDR3 sequences, around 47% of which are singletons. CDR3 length: 15 residues. V trimming: 4 bases; J trimming: 0 bases; junction bases outside the gene matches: 9. Germline V CDR1 and CDR2: DFQATT, SNEGSKA (reference sequence). The rearrangement links TRBV20-1 to TRBJ2-7; TRBD2 matches 7 bases. The TCR comes from a girl aged 10 to 17 with multiple sclerosis. The material sequenced was blood. CDR3 in amino acids: CSATRASGASYEQYF. The CDR3 DNA is TGCAGTGCTACCCGGGCTAGCGGAGCCTCCTACGAGCAGTACTTC.